This T cell receptor beta chain comes out of a study of blood T cell repertoires in COVID-19. Study-level background: T cells, B-cell-depleted T cells, or PBMCs supplied cDNA or gDNA.

This clone was detected only once. In terms of age and location, participants ranged from roughly 18 to 95 years and lived in under 30 US areas. CDR1 and CDR2 from the germline V gene are MNHEY and SMNVEV (reference sequence). The CDR3 has 14 amino acids. V was trimmed by 3 bases and J by 8 bases, leaving 16 bases between them. Measured with immunoSEQ multiplex PCR; TCRdb has only the in-frame clones, and not every one. The data show approximately 380,000 clones, about nine tenths seen once. The chain carries TRBV27 and TRBJ1-2; D gene unclear. The sequence was obtained from a woman in her 40s who had been exposed to COVID-19. Sequences were obtained from PBMCs or T cells enriched from blood (not recorded which). The CDR3 loop reads CASSFNSEVWGYTF. CDR3 coding DNA: TGTGCCAGCAGTTTCAATTCTGAGGTTTGGGGCTACACCTTC.